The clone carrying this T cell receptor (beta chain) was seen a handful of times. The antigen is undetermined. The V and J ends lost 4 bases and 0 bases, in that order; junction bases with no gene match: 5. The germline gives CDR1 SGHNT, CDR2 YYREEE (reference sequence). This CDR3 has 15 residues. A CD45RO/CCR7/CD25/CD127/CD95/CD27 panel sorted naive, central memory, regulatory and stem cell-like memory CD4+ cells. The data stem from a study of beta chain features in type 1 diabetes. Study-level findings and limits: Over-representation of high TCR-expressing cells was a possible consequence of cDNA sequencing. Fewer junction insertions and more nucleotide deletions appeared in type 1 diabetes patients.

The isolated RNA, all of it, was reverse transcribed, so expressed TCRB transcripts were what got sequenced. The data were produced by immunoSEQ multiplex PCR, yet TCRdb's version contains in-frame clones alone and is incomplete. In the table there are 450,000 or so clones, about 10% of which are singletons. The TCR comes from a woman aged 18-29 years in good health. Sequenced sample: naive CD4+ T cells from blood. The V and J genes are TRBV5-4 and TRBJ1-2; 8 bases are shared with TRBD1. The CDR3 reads CASSPGQATNYGYTF. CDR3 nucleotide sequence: TGTGCCAGCAGCCCGGGACAGGCGACTAACTATGGCTACACCTTC.